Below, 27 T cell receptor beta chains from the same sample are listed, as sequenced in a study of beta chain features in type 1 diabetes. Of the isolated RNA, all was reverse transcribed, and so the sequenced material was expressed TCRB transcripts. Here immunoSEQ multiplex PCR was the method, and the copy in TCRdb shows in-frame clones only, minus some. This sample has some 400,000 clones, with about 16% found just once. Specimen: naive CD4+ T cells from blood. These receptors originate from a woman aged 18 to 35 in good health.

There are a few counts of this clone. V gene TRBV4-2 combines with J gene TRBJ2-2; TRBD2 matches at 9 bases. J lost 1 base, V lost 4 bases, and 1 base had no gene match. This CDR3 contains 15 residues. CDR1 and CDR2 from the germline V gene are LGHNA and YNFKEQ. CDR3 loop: CASSPSGVNTGELFF. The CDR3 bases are TGTGCCAGCAGCCCTAGCGGGGTGAACACCGGGGAGCTGTTTTTT.

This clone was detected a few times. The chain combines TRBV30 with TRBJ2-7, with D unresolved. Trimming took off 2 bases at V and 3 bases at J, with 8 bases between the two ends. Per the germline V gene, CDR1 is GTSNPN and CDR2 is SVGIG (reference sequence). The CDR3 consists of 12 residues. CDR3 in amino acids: CAWSLIGYEQYF. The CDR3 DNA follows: TGTGCCTGGAGTTTGATCGGCTACGAGCAGTACTTC.

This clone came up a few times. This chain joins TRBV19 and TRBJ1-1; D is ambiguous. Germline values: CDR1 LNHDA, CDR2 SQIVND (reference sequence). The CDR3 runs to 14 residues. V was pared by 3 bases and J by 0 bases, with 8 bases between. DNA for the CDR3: TGTGCCAGTAGTATGCAGGTCATGAACACTGAAGCTTTCTTT. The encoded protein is CASSMQVMNTEAFF.

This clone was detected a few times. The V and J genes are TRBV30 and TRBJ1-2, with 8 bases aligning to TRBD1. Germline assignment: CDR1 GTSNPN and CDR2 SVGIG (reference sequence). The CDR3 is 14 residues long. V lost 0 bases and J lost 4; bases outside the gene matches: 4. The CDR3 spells CAWSVRTGTYGYTF. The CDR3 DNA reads TGTGCCTGGAGTGTACGGACAGGGACCTATGGCTACACCTTC. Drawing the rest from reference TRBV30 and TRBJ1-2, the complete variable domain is SQTIHQWPATLVQPVGSPLSLECTVEGTSNPNLYWYRQAAGRGLQLLFYSVGIGQISSEVPQNLSASRPQDRQFILSSKKLLLSDSGFYLCAWSVRTGTYGYTFGSGTRLTVV.

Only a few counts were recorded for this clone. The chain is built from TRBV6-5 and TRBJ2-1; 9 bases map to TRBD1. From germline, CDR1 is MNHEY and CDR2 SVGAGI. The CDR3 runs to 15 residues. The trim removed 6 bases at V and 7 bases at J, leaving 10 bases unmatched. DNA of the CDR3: TGTGCCAGCAGATCAGCCGGGACAGGGCTGAATGAGCAGTTCTTC. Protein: CASRSAGTGLNEQFF.

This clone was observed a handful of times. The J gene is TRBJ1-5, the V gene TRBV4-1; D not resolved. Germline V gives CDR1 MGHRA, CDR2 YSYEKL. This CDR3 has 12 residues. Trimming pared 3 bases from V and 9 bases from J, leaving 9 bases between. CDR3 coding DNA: TGCGCCAGCAGCCAGCCGACGGGGCCCCAGCATTTT. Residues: CASSQPTGPQHF.

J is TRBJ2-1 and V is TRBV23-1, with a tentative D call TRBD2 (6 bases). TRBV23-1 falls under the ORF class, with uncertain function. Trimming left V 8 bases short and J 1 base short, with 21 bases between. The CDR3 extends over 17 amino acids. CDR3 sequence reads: CASPSIREPQSYNEQFF. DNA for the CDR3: TGCGCCAGCCCATCGATCCGGGAGCCCCAATCCTACAATGAGCAGTTCTTC.

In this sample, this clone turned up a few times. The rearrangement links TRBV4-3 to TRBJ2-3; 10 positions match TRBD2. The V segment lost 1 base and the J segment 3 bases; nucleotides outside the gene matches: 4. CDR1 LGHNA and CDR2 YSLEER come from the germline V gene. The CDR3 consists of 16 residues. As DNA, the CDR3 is TGCGCCAGCAGCCAAGGAGCGGGAGGGGGGACAGATACGCAGTATTTT. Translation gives CASSQGAGGGTDTQYF.

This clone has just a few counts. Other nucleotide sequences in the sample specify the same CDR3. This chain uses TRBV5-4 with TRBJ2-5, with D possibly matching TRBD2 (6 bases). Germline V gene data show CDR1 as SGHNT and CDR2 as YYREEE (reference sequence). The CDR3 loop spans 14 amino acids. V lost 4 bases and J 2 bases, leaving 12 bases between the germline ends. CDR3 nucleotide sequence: TGTGCCAGCAGCCCTCCGGGACTGCAAGAGACCCAGTACTTC. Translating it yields CASSPPGLQETQYF.

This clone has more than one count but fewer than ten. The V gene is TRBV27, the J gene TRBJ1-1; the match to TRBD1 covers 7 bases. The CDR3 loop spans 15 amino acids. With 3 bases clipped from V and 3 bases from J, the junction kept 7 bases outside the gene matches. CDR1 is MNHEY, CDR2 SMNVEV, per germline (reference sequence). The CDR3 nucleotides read TGTGCCAGCAGTTTGGGGGACAGAAGGTACACTGAAGCTTTCTTT. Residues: CASSLGDRRYTEAFF.

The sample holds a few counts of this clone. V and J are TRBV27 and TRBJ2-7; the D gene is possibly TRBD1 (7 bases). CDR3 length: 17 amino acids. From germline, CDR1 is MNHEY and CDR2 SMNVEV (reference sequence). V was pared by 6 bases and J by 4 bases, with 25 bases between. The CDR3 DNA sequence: TGTGCCAGCAGACTTTCGGGACTTCGTGGCAGGGGGTACGAGCAGTACTTC. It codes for CASRLSGLRGRGYEQYF.

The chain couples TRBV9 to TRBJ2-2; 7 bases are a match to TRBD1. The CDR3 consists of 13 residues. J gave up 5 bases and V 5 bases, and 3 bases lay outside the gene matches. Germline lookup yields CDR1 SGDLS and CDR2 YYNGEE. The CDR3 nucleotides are TGTGCCAGCAGGGACAGGAGGACCGGGGAGCTGTTTTTT. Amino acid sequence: CASRDRRTGELFF.

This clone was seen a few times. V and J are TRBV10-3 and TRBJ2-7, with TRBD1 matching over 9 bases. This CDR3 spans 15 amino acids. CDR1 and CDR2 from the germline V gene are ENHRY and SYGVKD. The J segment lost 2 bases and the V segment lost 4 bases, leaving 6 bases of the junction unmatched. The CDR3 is CAISALGQGTYEQYF. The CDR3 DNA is TGTGCCATCAGTGCCCTGGGACAGGGAACCTACGAGCAGTACTTC.

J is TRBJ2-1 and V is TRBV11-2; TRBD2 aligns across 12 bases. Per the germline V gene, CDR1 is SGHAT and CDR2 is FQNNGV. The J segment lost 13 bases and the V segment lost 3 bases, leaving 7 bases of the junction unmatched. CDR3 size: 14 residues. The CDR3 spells CASSFTTSGSHQFF. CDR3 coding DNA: TGTGCCAGCAGCTTTACGACTAGCGGGAGCCATCAGTTCTTC. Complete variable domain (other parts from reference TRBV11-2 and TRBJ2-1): EAGVAQSPRYKIIEKRQSVAFWCNPISGHATLYWYQQILGQGPKLLIQFQNNGVVDDSQLPKDRFSAERLKGVDSTLKIQPAKLEDSAVYLCASSFTTSGSHQFFGPGTRLTVL.

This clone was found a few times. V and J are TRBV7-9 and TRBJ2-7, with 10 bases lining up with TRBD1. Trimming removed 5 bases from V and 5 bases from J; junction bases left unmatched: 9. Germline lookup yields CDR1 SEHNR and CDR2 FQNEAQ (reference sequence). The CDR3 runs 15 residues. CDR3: CASSPVGDRGHEQYF. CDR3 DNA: TGTGCCAGCAGCCCCGTAGGGGACAGGGGACACGAGCAGTACTTC.

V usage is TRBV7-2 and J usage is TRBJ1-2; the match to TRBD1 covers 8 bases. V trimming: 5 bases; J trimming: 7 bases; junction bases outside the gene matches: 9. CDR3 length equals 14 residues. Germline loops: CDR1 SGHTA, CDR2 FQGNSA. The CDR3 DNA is TGTGCCAGCAGCGGGATCGACAGGGGACGTGGCTACACCTTC. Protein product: CASSGIDRGRGYTF. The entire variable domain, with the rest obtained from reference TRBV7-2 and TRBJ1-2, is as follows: GAGVSQSPSNKVTEKGKDVELRCDPISGHTALYWYRQSLGQGLEFLIYFQGNSAPDKSGLPSDRFSAERTGGSVSTLTIQRTQQEDSAVYLCASSGIDRGRGYTFGSGTRLTVV.

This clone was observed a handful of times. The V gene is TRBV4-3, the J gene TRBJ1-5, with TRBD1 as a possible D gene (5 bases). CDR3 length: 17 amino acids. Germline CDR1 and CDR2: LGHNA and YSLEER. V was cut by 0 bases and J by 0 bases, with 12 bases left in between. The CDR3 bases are TGCGCCAGCAGCCAAGATCCCGCCAGGGATAGCAATCAGCCCCAGCATTTT. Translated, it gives CASSQDPARDSNQPQHF.

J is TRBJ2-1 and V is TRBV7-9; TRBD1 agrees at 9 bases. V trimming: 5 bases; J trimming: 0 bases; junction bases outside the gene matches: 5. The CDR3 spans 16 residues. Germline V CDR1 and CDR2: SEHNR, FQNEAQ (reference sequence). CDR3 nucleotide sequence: TGTGCCAGCAGCCTTAGGACAGGGGTCTCCTACAATGAGCAGTTCTTC. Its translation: CASSLRTGVSYNEQFF.

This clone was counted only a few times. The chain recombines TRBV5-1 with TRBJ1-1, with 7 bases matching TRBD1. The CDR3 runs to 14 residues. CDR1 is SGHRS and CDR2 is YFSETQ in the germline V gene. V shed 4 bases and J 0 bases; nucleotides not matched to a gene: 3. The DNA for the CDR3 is TGCGCCAGCAGCATAGGGACAGTGAACACTGAAGCTTTCTTT. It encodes CASSIGTVNTEAFF.

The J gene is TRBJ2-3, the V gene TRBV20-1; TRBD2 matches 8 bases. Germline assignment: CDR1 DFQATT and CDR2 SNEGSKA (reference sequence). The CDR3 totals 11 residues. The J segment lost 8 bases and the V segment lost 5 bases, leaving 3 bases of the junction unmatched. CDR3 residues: CSAGLAVTQYF. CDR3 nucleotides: TGCAGTGCTGGACTAGCTGTTACGCAGTATTTT.

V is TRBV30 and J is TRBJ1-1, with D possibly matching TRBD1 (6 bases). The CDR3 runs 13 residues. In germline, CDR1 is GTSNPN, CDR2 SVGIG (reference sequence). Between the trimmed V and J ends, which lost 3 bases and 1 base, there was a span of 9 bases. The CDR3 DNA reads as TGTGCCTGGAGCCTACAGGGGAACACTGAAGCTTTCTTT. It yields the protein CAWSLQGNTEAFF.

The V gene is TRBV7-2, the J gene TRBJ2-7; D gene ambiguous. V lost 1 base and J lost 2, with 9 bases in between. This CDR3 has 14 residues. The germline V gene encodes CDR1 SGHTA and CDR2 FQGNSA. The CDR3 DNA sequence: TGTGCCAGCAGCTTAGACCAGGTAGCCTACGAGCAGTACTTC. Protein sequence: CASSLDQVAYEQYF.

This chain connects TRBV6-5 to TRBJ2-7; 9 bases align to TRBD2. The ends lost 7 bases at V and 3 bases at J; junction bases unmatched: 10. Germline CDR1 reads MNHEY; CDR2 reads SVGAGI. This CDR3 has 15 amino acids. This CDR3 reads CASTTGASGIYEQYF. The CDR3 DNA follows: TGTGCCAGCACCACCGGGGCTAGCGGGATCTACGAGCAGTACTTC.

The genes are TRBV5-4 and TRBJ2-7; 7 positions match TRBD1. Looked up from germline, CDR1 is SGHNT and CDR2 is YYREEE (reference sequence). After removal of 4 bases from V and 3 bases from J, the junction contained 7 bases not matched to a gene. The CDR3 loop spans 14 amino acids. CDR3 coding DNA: TGTGCCAGCAGCCCACCGGGACAGCGCTACGAGCAGTACTTC. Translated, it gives CASSPPGQRYEQYF. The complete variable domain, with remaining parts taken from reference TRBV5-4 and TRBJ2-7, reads ETGVTQSPTHLIKTRGQQVTLRCSSQSGHNTVSWYQQALGQGPQFIFQYYREEENGRGNFPPRFSGLQFPNYSSELNVNALELDDSALYLCASSPPGQRYEQYFGPGTRLTVT.

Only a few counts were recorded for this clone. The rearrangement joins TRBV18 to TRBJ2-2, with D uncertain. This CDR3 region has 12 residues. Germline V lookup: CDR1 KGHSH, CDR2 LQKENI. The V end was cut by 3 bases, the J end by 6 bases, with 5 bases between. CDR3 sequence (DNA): TGTGCCAGCTCACCGAGGCCCGGGGAGCTGTTTTTT. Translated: CASSPRPGELFF.

The CDR3 DNA sequence: TGTGCCAGCAGCTTAATCGGGACTAGCCAAGAGACCCAGTACTTC. This translates into CASSLIGTSQETQYF. V is TRBV7-9 and J is TRBJ2-5; the match to TRBD2 covers 8 bases. CDR1 and CDR2 from the germline V gene are SEHNR and FQNEAQ (reference sequence). After removal of 2 bases from V and 1 base from J, the junction contained 3 bases not matched to a gene. The CDR3 is 15 residues long.

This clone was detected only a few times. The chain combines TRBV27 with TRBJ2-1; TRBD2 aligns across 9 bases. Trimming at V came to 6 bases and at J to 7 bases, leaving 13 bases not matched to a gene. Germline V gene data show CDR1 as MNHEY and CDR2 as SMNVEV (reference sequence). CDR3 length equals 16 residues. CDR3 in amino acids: CASRTIAGALGNEQFF. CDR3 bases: TGTGCCAGCAGGACAATAGCGGGAGCTCTTGGGAATGAGCAGTTCTTC.